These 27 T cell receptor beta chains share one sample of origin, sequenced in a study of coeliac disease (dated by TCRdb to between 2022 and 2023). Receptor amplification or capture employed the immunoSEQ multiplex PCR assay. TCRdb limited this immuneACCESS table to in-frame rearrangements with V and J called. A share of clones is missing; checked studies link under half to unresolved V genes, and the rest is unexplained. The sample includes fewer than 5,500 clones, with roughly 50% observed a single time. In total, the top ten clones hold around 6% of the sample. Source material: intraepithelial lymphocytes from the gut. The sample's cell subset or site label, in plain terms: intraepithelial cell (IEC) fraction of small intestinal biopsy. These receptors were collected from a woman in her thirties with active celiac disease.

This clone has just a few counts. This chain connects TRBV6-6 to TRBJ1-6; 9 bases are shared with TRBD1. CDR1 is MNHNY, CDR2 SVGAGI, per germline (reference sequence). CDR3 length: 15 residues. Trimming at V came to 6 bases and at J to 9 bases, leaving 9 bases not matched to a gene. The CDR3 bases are TGTGCCAGCAGCCCACAGGGGGCGCGGTTTTCACCCCTCCACTTT. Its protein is CASSPQGARFSPLHF.

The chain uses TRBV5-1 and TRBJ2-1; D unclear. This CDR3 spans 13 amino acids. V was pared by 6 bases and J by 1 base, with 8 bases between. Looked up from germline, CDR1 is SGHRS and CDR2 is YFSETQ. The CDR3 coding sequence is TGCGCCAGCACTTGGGCATCCTACAATGAGCAGTTCTTC. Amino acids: CASTWASYNEQFF.

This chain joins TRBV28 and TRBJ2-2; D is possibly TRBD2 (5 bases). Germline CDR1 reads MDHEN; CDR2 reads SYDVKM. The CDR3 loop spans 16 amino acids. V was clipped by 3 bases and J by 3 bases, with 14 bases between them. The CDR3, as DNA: TGTGCCAGCAGTTTGTCCGGCAGGACTTACACCGGGGAGCTGTTTTTT. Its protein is CASSLSGRTYTGELFF. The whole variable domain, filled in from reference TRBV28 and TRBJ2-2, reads DVKVTQSSRYLVKRTGEKVFLECVQDMDHENMFWYRQDPGLGLRLIYFSYDVKMKEKGDIPEGYSVSREKKERFSLILESASTNQTSMYLCASSLSGRTYTGELFFGEGSRLTVL.

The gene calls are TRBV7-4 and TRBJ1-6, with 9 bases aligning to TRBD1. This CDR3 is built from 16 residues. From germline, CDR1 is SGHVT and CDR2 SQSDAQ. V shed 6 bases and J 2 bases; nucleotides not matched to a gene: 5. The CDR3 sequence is CASRRNRGPYNSPLHF. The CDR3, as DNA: TGTGCCAGCAGGCGGAACAGGGGGCCCTATAATTCACCCCTCCACTTT.

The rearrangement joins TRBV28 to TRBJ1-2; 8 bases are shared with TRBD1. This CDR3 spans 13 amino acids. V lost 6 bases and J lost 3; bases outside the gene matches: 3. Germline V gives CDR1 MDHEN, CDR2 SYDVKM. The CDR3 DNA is TGTGCCAGCAGCCCGACAGGGGACTATGGCTACACCTTC. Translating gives CASSPTGDYGYTF.

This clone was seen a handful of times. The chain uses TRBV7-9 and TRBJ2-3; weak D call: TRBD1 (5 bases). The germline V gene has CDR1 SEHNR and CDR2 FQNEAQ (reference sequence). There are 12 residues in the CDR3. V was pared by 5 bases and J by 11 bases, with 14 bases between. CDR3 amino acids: CASSGTGPGQYF. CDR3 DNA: TGTGCCAGCAGCGGTACAGGTCCGGGGCAGTATTTT.

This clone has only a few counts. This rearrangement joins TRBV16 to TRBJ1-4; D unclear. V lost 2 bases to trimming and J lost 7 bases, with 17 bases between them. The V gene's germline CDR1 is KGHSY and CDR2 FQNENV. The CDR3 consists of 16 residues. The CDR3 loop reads CASSQGWVGSGEKLFF. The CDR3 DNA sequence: TGTGCCAGCAGCCAAGGGTGGGTCGGATCGGGTGAAAAACTGTTTTTT.

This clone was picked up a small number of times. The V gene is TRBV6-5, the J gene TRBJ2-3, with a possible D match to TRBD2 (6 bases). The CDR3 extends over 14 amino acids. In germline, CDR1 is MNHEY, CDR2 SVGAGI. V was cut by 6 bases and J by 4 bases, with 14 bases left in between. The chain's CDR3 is CASRNGRGADTQYF. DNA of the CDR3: TGTGCCAGCAGAAACGGGCGGGGAGCAGATACGCAGTATTTT.

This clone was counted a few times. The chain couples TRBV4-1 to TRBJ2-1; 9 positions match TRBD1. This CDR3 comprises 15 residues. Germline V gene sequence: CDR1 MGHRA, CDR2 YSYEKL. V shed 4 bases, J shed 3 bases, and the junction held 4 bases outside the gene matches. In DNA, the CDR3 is TGCGCCAGCAGCCCGGGACAGGGCAACTACAATGAGCAGTTCTTC. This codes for CASSPGQGNYNEQFF.

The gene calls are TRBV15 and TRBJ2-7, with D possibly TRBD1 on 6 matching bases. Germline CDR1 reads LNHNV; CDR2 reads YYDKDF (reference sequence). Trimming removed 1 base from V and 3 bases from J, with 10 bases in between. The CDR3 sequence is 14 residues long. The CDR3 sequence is CATSRVGGLYEQYF. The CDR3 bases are TGTGCCACCAGCAGAGTTGGGGGCCTCTACGAGCAGTACTTC.

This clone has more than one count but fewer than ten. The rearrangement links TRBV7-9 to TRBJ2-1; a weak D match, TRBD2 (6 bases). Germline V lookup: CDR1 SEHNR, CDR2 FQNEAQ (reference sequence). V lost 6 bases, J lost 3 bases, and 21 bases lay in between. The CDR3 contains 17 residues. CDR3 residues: CASRFTPGDSSYNEQFF. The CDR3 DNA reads TGTGCCAGCAGGTTCACCCCCGGGGACTCCAGCTACAATGAGCAGTTCTTC.

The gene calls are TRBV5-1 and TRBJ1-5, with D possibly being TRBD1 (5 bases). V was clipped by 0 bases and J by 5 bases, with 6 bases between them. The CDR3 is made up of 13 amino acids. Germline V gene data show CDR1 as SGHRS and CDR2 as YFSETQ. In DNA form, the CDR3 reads TGCGCCAGCAGCTTGGGGGGGGATCAGCCCCAGCATTTT. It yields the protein CASSLGGDQPQHF.

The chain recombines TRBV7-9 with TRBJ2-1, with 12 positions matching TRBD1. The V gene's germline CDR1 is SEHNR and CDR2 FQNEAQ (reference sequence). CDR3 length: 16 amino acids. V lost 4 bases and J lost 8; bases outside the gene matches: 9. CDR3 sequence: CASSSKGQGAYDEQFF. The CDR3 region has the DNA TGTGCCAGCAGCTCAAAGGGACAGGGGGCTTATGATGAGCAGTTCTTC.

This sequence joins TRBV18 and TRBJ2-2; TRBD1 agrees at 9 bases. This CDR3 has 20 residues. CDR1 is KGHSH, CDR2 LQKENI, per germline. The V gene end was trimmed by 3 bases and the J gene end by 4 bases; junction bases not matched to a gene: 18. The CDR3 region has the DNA TGTGCCAGCTCACCCCTCGCTCTGGACAGGGGCACCATCCTCACCGGGGAGCTGTTTTTT. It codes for CASSPLALDRGTILTGELFF.

The DNA of the CDR3 is TGTGCCAGCAGTCTGGACAAAAGCAATCAGCCCCAGCATTTT. Amino acid sequence: CASSLDKSNQPQHF. The V call is TRBV27, the J call TRBJ1-5; D possibly corresponds to TRBD1 (5 bases). Per the germline V gene, CDR1 is MNHEY and CDR2 is SMNVEV (reference sequence). The CDR3 contains 14 residues. V lost 5 bases to trimming and J lost 1 base, with 9 bases between them.

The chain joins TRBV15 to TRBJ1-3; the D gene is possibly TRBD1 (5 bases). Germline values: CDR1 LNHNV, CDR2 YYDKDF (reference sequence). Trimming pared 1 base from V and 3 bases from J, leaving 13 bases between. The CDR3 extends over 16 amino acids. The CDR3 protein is CATSRAVGGDGNTIYF. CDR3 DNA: TGTGCCACCAGCAGAGCCGTCGGGGGAGATGGAAACACCATATATTTT.

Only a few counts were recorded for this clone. The chain's CDR3 is CASSLTYGDGYTF. The DNA of the CDR3 is TGTGCCAGCAGCTTGACGTACGGGGATGGCTACACCTTC. The V gene is TRBV5-4, the J gene TRBJ1-2, with no clear D. Germline loops: CDR1 SGHNT, CDR2 YYREEE (reference sequence). The CDR3 totals 13 residues. The V gene lost 1 base and the J gene lost 6 bases, with 10 bases spanning the gap. The complete variable domain, with remaining parts taken from reference TRBV5-4 and TRBJ1-2, reads ETGVTQSPTHLIKTRGQQVTLRCSSQSGHNTVSWYQQALGQGPQFIFQYYREEENGRGNFPPRFSGLQFPNYSSELNVNALELDDSALYLCASSLTYGDGYTFGSGTRLTVV.

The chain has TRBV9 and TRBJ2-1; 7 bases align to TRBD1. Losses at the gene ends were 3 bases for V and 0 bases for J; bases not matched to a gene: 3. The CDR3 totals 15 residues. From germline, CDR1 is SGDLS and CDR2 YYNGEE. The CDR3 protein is CASSATGNSYNEQFF. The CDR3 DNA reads TGTGCCAGCAGCGCGACAGGGAACTCCTACAATGAGCAGTTCTTC.

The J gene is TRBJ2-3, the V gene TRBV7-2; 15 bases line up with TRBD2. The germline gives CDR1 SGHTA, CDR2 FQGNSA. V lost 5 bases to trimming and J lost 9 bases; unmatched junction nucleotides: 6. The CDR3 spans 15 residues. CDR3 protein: CASSEGGTSGGTQYF. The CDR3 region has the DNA TGTGCCAGCAGCGAAGGTGGGACTAGCGGGGGGACGCAGTATTTT.

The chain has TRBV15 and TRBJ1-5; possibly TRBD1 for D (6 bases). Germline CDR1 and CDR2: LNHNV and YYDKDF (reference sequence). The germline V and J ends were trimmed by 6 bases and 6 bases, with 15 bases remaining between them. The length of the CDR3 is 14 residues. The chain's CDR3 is CATRLGRGTQPQHF. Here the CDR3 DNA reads TGTGCCACCAGACTGGGCAGGGGAACTCAGCCCCAGCATTTT.

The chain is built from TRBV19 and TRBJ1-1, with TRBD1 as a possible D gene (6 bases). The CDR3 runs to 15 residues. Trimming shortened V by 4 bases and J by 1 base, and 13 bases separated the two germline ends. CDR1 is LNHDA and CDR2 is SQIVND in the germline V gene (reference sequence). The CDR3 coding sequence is TGTGCCAGTAGTACCCCGGGGGGCTCGAACACTGAAGCTTTCTTT. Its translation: CASSTPGGSNTEAFF.

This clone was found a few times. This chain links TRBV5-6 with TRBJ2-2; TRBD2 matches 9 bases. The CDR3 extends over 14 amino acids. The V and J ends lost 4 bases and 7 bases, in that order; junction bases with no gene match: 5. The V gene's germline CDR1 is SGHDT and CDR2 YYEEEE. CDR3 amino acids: CASSRLADHGELFF. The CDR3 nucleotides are TGTGCCAGCAGCCGACTAGCGGATCACGGGGAGCTGTTTTTT.

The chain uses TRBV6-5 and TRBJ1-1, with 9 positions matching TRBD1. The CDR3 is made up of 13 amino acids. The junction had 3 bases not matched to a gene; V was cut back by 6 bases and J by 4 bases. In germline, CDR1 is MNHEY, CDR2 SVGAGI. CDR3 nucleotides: TGTGCCAGCAGCATGACAGGGGGCACTGAAGCTTTCTTT. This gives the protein CASSMTGGTEAFF.

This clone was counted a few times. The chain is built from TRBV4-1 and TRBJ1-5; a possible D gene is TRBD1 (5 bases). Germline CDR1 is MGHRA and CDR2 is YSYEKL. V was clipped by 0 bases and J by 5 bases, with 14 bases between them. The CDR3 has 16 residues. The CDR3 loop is CASSQDDTGGYQPQHF. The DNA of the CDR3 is TGCGCCAGCAGCCAAGATGACACGGGGGGGTATCAGCCCCAGCATTTT.

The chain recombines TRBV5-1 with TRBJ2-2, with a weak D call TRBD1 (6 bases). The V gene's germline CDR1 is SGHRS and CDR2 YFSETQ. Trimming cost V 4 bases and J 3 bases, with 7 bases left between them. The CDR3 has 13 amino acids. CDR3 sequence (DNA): TGCGCCAGCAGCCGACAGGACACCGGGGAGCTGTTTTTT. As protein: CASSRQDTGELFF.

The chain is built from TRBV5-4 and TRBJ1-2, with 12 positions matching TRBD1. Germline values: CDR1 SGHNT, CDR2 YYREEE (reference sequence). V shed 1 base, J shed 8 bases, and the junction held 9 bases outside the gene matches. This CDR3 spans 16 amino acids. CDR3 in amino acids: CASSLFAGQGANGYTF. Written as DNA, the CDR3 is TGTGCCAGCAGCTTGTTTGCGGGACAGGGGGCAAACGGCTACACCTTC.

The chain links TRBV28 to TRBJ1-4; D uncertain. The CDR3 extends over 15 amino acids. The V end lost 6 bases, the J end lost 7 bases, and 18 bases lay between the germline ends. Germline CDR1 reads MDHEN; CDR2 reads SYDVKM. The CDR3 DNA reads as TGTGCCAGCAGCCTCCCGCGGGGTTTAGGTGAAAAACTGTTTTTT. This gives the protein CASSLPRGLGEKLFF.